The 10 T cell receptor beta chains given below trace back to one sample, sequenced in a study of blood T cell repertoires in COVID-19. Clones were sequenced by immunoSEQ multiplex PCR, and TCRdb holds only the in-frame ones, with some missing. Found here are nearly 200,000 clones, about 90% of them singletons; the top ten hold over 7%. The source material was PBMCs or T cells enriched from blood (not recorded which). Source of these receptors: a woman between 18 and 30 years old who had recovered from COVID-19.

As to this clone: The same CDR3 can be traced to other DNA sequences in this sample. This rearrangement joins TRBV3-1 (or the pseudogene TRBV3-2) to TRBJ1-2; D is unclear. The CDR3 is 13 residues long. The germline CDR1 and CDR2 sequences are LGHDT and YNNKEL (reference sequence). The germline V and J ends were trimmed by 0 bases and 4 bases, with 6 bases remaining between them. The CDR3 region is CASSQEVGYGYTF. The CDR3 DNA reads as TGTGCCAGCAGCCAAGAAGTCGGCTATGGCTACACCTTC.

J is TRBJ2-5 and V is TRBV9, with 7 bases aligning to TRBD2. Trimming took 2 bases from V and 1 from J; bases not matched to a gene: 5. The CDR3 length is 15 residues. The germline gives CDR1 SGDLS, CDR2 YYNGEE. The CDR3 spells CASSVRRGIQETQYF. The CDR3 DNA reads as TGTGCCAGCAGCGTTCGGCGGGGGATCCAAGAGACCCAGTACTTC.

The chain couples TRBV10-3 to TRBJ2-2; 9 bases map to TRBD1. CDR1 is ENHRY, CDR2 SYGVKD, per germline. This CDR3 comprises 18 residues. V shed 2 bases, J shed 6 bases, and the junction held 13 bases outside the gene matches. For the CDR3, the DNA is TGTGCCATCAGTGAGATCGGTCGGGACAGGGTCGCACCCGGGGAGCTGTTTTTT. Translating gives CAISEIGRDRVAPGELFF.

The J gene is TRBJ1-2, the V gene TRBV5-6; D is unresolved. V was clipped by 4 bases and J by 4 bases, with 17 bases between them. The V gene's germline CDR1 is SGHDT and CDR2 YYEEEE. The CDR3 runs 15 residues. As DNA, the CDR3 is TGTGCCAGCAGCGGAGGAGGACGGACTGTCTATGGCTACACCTTC. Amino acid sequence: CASSGGGRTVYGYTF.

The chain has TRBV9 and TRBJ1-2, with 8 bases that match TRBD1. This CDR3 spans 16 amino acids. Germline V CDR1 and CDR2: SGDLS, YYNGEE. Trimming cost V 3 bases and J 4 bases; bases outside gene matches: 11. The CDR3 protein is CASSDPGQEVPYGYTF. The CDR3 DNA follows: TGTGCCAGCAGCGACCCGGGACAGGAGGTTCCCTATGGCTACACCTTC.

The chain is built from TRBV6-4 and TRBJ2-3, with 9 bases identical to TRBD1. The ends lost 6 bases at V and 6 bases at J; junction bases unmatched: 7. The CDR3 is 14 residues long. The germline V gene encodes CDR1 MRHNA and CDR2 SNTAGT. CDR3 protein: CASSPGQGGDTQYF. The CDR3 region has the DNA TGTGCCAGCAGCCCGGGACAGGGCGGGGATACGCAGTATTTT.

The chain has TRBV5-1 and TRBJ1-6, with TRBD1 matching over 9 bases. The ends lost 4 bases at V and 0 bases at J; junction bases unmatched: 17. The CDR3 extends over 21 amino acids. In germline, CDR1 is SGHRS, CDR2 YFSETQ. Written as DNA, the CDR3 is TGCGCCAGCAGCCTAGGACATTGGGACAGGGTTCAGAGCTCCTATAATTCACCCCTCCACTTT. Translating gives CASSLGHWDRVQSSYNSPLHF.

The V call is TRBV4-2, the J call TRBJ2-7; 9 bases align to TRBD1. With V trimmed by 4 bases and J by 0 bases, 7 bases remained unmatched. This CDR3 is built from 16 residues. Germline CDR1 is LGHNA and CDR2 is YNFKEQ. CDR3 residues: CASSRTRDRASYEQYF. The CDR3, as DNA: TGTGCCAGCAGCCGGACCCGGGACAGGGCCTCCTACGAGCAGTACTTC.

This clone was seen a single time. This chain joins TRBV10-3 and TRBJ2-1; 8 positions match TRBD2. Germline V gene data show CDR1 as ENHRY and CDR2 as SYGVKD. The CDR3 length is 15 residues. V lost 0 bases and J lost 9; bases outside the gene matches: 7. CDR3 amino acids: CAISESSGGPSEQFF. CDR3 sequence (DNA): TGTGCCATCAGTGAGTCCTCGGGGGGGCCAAGTGAGCAGTTCTTC.

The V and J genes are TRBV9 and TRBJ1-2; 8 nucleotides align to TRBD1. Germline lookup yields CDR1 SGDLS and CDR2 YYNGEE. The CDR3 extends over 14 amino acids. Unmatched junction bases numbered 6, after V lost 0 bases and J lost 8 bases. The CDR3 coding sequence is TGTGCCAGCAGCGTAGATCAGGGGGCGCGGGGCTACACCTTC. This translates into CASSVDQGARGYTF.